This T cell receptor (beta chain) came from a study of vaccination effects on CD4 cells after COVID-19. Regarding the study as a whole: Only a single clone (1 of 255 vaccine-induced clones in healthy vaccinees) cross-reacted with common cold coronaviruses.

V gave up 6 bases and J gave up 5 bases, with 13 bases separating them. The CDR3 has 14 residues. CDR1 and CDR2 from the germline V gene are MNHEY and SMNVEV (reference sequence). Repertoires were generated with immunoSEQ multiplex PCR, while TCRdb's copy carries only in-frame clones and drops some. The table records under 70,000 clones, roughly 80% of them present only once. Note on this clone: No antigen is known for it.

CD4+ T cells specific for antigen were expanded with viral peptide pools by the ViraFEST assay before sequencing. Researchers isolated CD4+ T cells once approximately eleven days of culture had elapsed. No vaccinee had earlier SARS-CoV-2 infection, and nucleocapsid antibodies were negative. On day 3 and again on day 7, half the medium was replaced with IL-2 medium. The V gene is TRBV27, the J gene TRBJ1-4; the D is unclear. This receptor was obtained from a human donor who received a COVID-19 vaccine. Here the sequenced sample was CD4+ T cells from PBMCs cultured with HCoV-OC43 spike peptides, taken before COVID-19 vaccination. Subset of the sample: HCoV-OC43 spike overlapping peptide pool stimulation. Here the CDR3 DNA reads TGTGCCAGCAGACCGACGACCGTAAATGAAAAACTGTTTTTT. Protein sequence: CASRPTTVNEKLFF.